This entry is about one T cell receptor (beta chain). Its target is not known. This sample is drawn from a study of cytomegalovirus exposure and HLA in healthy donors. Whole-study context: Earlier results showed 117 million unique TCR beta sequences derived from approximately 170 million T cells.

Per the germline V gene, CDR1 is LNHNV and CDR2 is YYDKDF (reference sequence). This CDR3 comprises 17 residues. 13 Jbeta primers and 60 Vbeta primers were used for the PCR. Method: immunoSEQ multiplex PCR; TCRdb's copy keeps in-frame clones and lacks some. This sample's table reports 150,000 or so clones. General study points: At a 0.05 false discovery rate, a later analysis found 18,000 or so TCR beta sequences to be associated with HLA alleles.

The sequenced sample consisted of PBMCs. The J gene is TRBJ2-5, the V gene TRBV15, with 12 bases lining up with TRBD2. The J call may be incorrect, as the DNA end agrees better with TRBJ2-7. This receptor was identified in a woman aged 40 to 50 in good health and CMV-seropositive. Here the CDR3 reads CATSRDTRLAGAHEQYF. Here the CDR3 DNA reads TGTGCCACCAGCAGAGATACTAGACTAGCGGGAGCCCACGAGCAGTACTTC.